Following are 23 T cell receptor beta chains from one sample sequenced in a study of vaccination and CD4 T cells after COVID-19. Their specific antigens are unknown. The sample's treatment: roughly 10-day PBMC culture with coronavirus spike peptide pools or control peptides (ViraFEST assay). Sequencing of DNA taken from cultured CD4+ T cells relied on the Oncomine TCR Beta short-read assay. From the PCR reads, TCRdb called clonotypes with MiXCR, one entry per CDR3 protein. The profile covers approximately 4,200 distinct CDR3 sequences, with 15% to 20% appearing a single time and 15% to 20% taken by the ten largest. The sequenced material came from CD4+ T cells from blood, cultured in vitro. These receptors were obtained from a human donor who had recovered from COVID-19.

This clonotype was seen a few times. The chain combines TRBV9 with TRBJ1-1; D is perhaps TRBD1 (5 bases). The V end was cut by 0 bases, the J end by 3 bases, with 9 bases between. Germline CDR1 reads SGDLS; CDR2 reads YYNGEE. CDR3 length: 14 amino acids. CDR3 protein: CASSVGSGYTEAFF. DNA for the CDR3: TGTGCCAGCAGCGTAGGTTCAGGGTACACTGAAGCTTTCTTT. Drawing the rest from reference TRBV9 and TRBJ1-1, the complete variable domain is DSGVTQTPKHLITATGQRVTLRCSPRSGDLSVYWYQQSLDQGLQFLIQYYNGEERAKGNILERFSAQQFPDLHSELNLSSLELGDSALYFCASSVGSGYTEAFFGQGTRLTVV.

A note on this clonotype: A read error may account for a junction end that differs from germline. CDR3 protein: CASSSLAGGPGGELSF. The CDR3 DNA sequence: TGTGCCAGCAGTTCCCTAGCGGGGGGGCCCGGCGGGGAGCTGTCTTTT. The gene calls are TRBV12-3 or TRBV12-4 and TRBJ2-2; 12 positions match TRBD2. This CDR3 region has 16 residues.

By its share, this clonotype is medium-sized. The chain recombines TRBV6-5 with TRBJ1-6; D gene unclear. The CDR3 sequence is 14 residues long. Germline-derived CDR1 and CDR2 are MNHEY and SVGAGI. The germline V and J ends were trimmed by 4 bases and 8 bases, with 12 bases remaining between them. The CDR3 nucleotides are TGTGCCAGCAGTTTGGAAGGTGGGGATTCACCCCTCCACTTT. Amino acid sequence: CASSLEGGDSPLHF.

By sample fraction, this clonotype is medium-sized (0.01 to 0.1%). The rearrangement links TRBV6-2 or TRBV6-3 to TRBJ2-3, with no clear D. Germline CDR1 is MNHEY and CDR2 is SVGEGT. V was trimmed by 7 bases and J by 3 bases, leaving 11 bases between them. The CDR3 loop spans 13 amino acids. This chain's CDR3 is CASKDWGTDTQYF. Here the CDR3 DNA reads TGTGCCAGCAAAGACTGGGGAACAGATACGCAGTATTTT.

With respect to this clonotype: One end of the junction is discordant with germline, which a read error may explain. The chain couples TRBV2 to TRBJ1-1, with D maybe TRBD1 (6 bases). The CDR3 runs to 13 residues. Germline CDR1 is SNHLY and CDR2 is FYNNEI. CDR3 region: CASCGPGGGSGQF. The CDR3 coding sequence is TGTGCCAGCTGCGGCCCGGGGGGGGGCTCAGGTCAATTT.

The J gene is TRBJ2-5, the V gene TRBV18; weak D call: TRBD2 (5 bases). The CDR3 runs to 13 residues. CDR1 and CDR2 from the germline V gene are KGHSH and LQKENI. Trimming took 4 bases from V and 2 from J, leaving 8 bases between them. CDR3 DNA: TGTGCCAGCTCACAAGGGAGTCAAGAGACCCAGTACTTC. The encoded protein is CASSQGSQETQYF.

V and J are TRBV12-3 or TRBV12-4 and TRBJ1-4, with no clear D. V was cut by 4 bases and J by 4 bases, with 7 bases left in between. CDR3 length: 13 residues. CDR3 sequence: CASSWRSNEKLFF. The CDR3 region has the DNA TGTGCCAGCAGTTGGCGAAGTAATGAAAAACTGTTTTTT.

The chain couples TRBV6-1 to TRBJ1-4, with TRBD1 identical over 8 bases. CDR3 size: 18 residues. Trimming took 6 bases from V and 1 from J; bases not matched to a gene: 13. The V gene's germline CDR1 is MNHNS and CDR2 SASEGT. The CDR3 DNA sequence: TGTGCCAGCAGCGCCGGACAGGGTTTCCCGGAAACTAATGAAAAACTGTTTTTT. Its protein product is CASSAGQGFPETNEKLFF.

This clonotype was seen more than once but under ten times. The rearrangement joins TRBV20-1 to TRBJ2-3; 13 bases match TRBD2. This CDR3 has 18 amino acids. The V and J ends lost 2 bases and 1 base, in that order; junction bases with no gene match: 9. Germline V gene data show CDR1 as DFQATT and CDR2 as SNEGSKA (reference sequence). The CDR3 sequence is CSARPGLAGALGTDTQYF. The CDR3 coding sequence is TGCAGTGCTAGACCCGGACTAGCGGGGGCCCTCGGCACAGATACGCAGTATTTT.

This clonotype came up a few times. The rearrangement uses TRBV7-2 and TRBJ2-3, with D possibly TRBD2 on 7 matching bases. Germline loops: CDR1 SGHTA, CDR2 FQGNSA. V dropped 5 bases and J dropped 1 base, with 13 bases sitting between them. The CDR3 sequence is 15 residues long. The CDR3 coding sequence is TGTGCCAGCAGCGGGGGGCGGGGGCGCACAGATACGCAGTATTTT. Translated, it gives CASSGGRGRTDTQYF.

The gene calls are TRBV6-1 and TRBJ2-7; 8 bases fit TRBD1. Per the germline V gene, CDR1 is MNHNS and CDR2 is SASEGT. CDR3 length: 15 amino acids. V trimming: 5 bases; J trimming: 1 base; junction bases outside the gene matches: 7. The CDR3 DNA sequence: TGTGCCAGCAGTCGCGGGACAGGTGGGTCCTACGAGCAGTACTTC. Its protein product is CASSRGTGGSYEQYF.

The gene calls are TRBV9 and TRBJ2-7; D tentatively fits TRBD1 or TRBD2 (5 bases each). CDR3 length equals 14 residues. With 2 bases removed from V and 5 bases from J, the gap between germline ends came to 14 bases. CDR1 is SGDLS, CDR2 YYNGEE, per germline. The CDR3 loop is CASSVKGSLDEQYF. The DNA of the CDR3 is TGTGCCAGCAGCGTCAAGGGGAGTCTAGACGAGCAGTACTTC.

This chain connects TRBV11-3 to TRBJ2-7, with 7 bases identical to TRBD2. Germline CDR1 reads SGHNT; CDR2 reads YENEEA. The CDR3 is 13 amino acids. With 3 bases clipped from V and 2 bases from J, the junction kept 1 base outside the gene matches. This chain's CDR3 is CASSLAGAYEQYF. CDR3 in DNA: TGTGCCAGCAGCTTGGCGGGAGCCTACGAGCAGTACTTC.

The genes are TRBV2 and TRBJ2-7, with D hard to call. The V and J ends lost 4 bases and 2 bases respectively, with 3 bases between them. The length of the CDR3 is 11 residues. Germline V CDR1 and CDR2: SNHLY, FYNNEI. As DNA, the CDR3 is TGTGCCAGCAGTGGGGCCTACGAGCAGTACTTC. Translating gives CASSGAYEQYF.

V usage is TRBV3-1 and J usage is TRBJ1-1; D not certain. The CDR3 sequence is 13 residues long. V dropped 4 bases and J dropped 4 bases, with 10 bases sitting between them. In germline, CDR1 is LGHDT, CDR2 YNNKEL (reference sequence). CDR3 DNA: TGTGCCAGCAGCCGCACATGGGGCACTGAAGCTTTCTTT. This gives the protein CASSRTWGTEAFF. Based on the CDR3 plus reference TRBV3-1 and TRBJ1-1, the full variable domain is DTAVSQTPKYLVTQMGNDKSIKCEQNLGHDTMYWYKQDSKKFLKIMFSYNNKELIINETVPNRFSPKSPDKAHLNLHINSLELGDSAVYFCASSRTWGTEAFFGQGTRLTVV.

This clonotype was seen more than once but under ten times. The CDR3 sequence: CASSFGDGSYNEQFF. The CDR3 DNA reads as TGTGCCAGCAGTTTCGGGGACGGGTCCTACAATGAGCAGTTCTTC. V is TRBV12-3 or TRBV12-4 and J is TRBJ2-1; tentatively, D is TRBD1 or TRBD2 (5 bases each). The V and J ends lost 3 bases and 1 base respectively, with 10 bases between them. The CDR3 loop spans 15 amino acids.

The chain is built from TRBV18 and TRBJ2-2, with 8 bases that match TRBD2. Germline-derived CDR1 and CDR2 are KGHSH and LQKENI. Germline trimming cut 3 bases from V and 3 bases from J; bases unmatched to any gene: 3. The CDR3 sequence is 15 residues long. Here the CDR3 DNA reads TGTGCCAGCTCACCCTATAGCGGGGACACCGGGGAGCTGTTTTTT. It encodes CASSPYSGDTGELFF.

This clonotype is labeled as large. The CDR3 protein is CASSSKGLNQPQHF. In nucleotides, the CDR3 is TGTGCCAGCAGTTCAAAAGGGCTCAATCAGCCCCAGCATTTT. The chain links TRBV27 to TRBJ1-5, with D hard to call. The CDR3 covers 14 residues. Trimming stripped 4 bases from V and 3 bases from J, with 10 bases between. Germline V CDR1 and CDR2: MNHEY, SMNVEV (reference sequence).

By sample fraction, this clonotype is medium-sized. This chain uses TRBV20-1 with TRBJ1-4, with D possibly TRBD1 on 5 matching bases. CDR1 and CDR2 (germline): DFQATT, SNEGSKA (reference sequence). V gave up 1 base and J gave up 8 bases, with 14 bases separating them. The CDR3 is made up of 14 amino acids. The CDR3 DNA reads TGCAGTGCTAGAGGGGTTGGGGGTGCAGAAAAACTGTTTTTT. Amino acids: CSARGVGGAEKLFF.

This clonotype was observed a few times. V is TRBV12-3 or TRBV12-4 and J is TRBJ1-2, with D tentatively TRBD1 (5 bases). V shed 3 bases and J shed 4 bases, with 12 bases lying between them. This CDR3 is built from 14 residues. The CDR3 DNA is TGTGCCAGCAGTTTCGGGGGGAGTGTCTATGGCTACACCTTC. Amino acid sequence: CASSFGGSVYGYTF.

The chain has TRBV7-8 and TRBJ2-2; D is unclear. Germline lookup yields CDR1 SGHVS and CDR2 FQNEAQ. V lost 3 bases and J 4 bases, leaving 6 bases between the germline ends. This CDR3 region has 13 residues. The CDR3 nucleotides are TGTGCCAGCAGCTTCCCTAGCACCGGGGAGCTGTTTTTT. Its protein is CASSFPSTGELFF.

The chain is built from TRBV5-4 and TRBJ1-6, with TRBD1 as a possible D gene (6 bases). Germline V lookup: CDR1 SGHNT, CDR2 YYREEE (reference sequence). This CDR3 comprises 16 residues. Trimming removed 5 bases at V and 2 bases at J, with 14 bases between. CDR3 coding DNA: TGTGCCAGCAGTCCCGGGGGGGCGCCCTATAATTCACCCCTCCACTTT. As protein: CASSPGGAPYNSPLHF. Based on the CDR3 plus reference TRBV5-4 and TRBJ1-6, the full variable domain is ETGVTQSPTHLIKTRGQQVTLRCSSQSGHNTVSWYQQALGQGPQFIFQYYREEENGRGNFPPRFSGLQFPNYSSELNVNALELDDSALYLCASSPGGAPYNSPLHFGNGTRLTVT.

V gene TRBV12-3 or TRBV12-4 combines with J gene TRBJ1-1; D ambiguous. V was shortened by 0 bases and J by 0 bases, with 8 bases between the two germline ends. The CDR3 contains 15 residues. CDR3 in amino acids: CASSLAGEMNTEAFF. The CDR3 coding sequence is TGTGCCAGCAGTTTAGCAGGCGAGATGAACACTGAAGCTTTCTTT.